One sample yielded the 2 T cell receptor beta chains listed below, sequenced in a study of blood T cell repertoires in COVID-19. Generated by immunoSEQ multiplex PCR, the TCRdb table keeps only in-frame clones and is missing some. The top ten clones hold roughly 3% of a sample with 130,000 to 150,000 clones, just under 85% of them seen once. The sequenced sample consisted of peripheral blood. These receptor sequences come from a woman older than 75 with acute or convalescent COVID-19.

The CDR3 region is CASSQRDRVSGYTF. The DNA for the CDR3 is TGTGCCAGCAGTCAAAGGGACAGGGTTTCCGGCTACACCTTC. The chain has TRBV2 and TRBJ1-2, with 9 bases aligning to TRBD1. There are 14 residues in the CDR3. Germline V lookup: CDR1 SNHLY, CDR2 FYNNEI. J gave up 8 bases and V 5 bases, and 9 bases lay outside the gene matches.

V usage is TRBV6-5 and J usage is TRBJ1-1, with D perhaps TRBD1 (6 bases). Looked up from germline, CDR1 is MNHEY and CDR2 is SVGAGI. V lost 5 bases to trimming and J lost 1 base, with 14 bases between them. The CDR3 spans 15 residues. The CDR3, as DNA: TGTGCCAGCAGTAACGGACGGACAGCGAACACTGAAGCTTTCTTT. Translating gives CASSNGRTANTEAFF.